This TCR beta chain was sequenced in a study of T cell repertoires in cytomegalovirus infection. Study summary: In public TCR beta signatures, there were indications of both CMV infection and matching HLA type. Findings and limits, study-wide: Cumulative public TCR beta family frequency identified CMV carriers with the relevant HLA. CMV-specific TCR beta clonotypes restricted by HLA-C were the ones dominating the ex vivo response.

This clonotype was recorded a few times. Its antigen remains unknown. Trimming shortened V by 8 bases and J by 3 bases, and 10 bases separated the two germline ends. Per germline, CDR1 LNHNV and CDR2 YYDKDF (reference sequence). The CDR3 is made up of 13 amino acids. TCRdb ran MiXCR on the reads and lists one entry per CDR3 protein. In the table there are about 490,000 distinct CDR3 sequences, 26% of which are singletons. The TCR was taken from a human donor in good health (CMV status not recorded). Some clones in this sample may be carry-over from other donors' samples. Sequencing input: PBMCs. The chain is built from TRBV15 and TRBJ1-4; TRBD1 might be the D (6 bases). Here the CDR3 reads CATRDRPNEKLFF. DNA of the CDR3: TGTGCCACCCGTGACAGGCCTAATGAAAAACTGTTTTTT. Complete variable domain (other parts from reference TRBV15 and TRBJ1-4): DAMVIQNPRYQVTQFGKPVTLSCSQTLNHNVMYWYQQKSSQAPKLLFHYYDKDFNNEADTPDNFQSRRPNTSFCFLDIRSPGLGDTAMYLCATRDRPNEKLFFGSGTQLSVL.